This TCR beta chain was sequenced for a study of response to subunit inactivated influenza vaccine (dated by TCRdb to the late 2010s). In the study overall: Deep quantitative profiling of the T cell receptor repertoire was used in the study to follow responses to a trivalent subunit inactivated influenza vaccine.

Library generation was performed with RT-PCR. The run used an Illumina HiSeq 2500. Clones were called with MiXCR by TCRdb after fastp trimmed the public reads at Q25, and only in-frame beta chains were retained. All rows with the same CDR3 protein become a single entry with the most common DNA and genes. The table for this sample lists about 310,000 distinct CDR3 sequences; approximately 21% of them were counted only once. The ten largest clones add up to around a tenth of the sample. The paper as a whole reports these results and caveats: It was suggested by the authors that each seasonal influenza vaccination may recruit only a limited number of new T cells.

Ends trimmed: V by 2 bases, J by 3 bases; bases unmatched to a gene: 13. The germline V gene specifies SGHRS as CDR1 and YFSETQ as CDR2. The CDR3 runs 18 residues from the cysteine to the phenylalanine. Of the read, only the CDR3 DNA is kept; its 54 bases are in frame from base 1. A few counts support this clonotype. Its antigen specificity is not known. Base qualities are not recorded, but no much larger clone differs from it by a single base. This clonotype was sampled from a man aged 45 to 70 who received an inactivated influenza vaccine. Donor details come from another sample of the same person, matched by shared clones. This material consisted of PBMCs from blood, taken 21 months after vaccination. The chain employs TRBV5-1 and TRBJ2-3, and TRBD2 matches 9 of the central bases. The CDR3 protein is CASSFHTPEAGGTDTQYF. The DNA sequence is TGCGCCAGCAGCTTTCACACTCCGGAAGCGGGAGGAACAGATACGCAGTATTTT.